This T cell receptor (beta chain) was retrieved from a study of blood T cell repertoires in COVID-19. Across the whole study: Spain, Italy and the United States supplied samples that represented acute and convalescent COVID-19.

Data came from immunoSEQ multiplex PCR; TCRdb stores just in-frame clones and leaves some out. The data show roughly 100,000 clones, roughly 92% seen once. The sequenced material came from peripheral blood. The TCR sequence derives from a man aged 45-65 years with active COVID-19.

The CDR3 nucleotides read TGTGCCAGCAGACGCGGCGGGACTAGCGGAGACAATGAGCAGTTCTTC. It is translated as CASRRGGTSGDNEQFF. The chain couples TRBV6-6 to TRBJ2-1, with 11 bases fitting TRBD2. The V gene end was trimmed by 6 bases and the J gene end by 5 bases; junction bases not matched to a gene: 9. The CDR3 contains 16 residues. Germline loops: CDR1 MNHNY, CDR2 SVGAGI (reference sequence).